The clone carrying this TCR beta chain was detected a few times. Its antigen is currently unknown. The data are from a study of T-cell memory formation after mild COVID-19. Findings and limits, study-wide: Contracting CD4+ clones lay largely in CM and EM, with CD8+ ones residing in EMRA. Detection of some responders pre-infection suggested pre-existing cross-reactive memory T cells participated.

The V gene's germline CDR1 is SEHNR and CDR2 FQNEAQ (reference sequence). The V and J ends lost 8 bases and 5 bases, in that order; junction bases with no gene match: 10. The CDR3 covers 14 residues. Amplification by 5'RACE using constant-segment primers produced TCR alpha and TCR beta cDNA libraries that carried sample barcodes and UMIs. TCRdb re-analysed the 5' RACE reads in MiXCR, keeping a single row per CDR3 protein. The table lists 410,000 or so distinct CDR3 sequences, about 22% of them singletons, with 13% in the top ten. The sequence derives from an adult woman who had mild COVID-19 (a few samples of this study predate the infection). Cell type and time point are not known. This chain connects TRBV7-9 to TRBJ1-1, with 8 bases lining up with TRBD1. Sequencing was performed on PBMCs or a T cell subset sorted from them (not recorded which). The CDR3 loop reads CASDLDRVGTEAFF. CDR3 DNA sequence: TGTGCCAGCGACTTGGACAGGGTGGGGACTGAAGCTTTCTTT. Full variable domain (outside the CDR3, taken from reference TRBV7-9 and TRBJ1-1): DTGVSQNPRHKITKRGQNVTFRCDPISEHNRLYWYRQTLGQGPEFLTYFQNEAQLEKSRLLSDRFSAERPKGSFSTLEIQRTEQGDSAMYLCASDLDRVGTEAFFGQGTRLTVV.